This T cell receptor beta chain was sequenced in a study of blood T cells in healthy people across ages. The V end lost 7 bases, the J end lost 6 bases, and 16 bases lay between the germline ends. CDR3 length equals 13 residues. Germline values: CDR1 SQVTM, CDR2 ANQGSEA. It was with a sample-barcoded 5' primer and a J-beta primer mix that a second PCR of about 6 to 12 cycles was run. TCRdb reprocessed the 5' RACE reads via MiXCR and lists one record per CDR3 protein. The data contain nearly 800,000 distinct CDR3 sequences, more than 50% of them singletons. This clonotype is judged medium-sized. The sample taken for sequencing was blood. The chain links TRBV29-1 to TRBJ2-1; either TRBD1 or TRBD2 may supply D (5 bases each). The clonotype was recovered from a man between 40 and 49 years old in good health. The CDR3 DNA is TGCAGCGCCTCGGGGCCAGCGAGCAATGAGCAGTTCTTC. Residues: CSASGPASNEQFF.